A single sample gave rise to the 31 T cell receptor beta chains below, sequenced in a study of PD-L1 blockade in urothelial cancer. Produced via immunoSEQ multiplex PCR; TCRdb's table is partial and in-frame only. Of roughly 87,000 clones in the sample, roughly 90% were seen once. Specified time point: pretreatment peripheral blood. The source material was PBMCs, sampled around atezolizumab (anti-PD-L1) treatment. These TCRs come from an elderly woman with urothelial cancer.

This clone has only a few counts. The CDR3 is CASSVGLAGPSTDTQYF. In nucleotides, the CDR3 is TGTGCCAGCAGCGTGGGACTAGCGGGACCTAGCACAGATACGCAGTATTTT. V usage is TRBV7-2 and J usage is TRBJ2-3; TRBD2 matches at 13 bases. V lost 5 bases and J lost 0; bases outside the gene matches: 5. CDR1 SGHTA and CDR2 FQGNSA come from the germline V gene. The CDR3 length is 17 residues.

This chain connects TRBV28 to TRBJ2-7; 8 nucleotides match TRBD2. With V trimmed by 5 bases and J by 4 bases, 16 bases remained unmatched. Per the germline V gene, CDR1 is MDHEN and CDR2 is SYDVKM. The CDR3 sequence is 17 residues long. This chain's CDR3 is CASSPPPLSGRAYEQYF. In DNA, the CDR3 is TGTGCCAGCAGTCCCCCACCACTCAGCGGGAGAGCTTACGAGCAGTACTTC.

V usage is TRBV28 and J usage is TRBJ2-7; 10 bases are shared with TRBD2. The germline V gene has CDR1 MDHEN and CDR2 SYDVKM. This CDR3 contains 15 residues. V was pared by 6 bases and J by 4 bases, with 9 bases of the junction left unmatched. The CDR3 region has the DNA TGTGCCAGCAGCATAGCGGGAGGTCCAAGATACGAGCAGTACTTC. Encoded protein: CASSIAGGPRYEQYF.

The CDR3 region has the DNA TGTGCCAGCAGCGTAGCGGGAGGGTCCGCCTACGAGCAGTACTTC. As protein: CASSVAGGSAYEQYF. The chain employs TRBV9 and TRBJ2-7, with 8 bases aligning to TRBD2. V dropped 0 bases and J dropped 2; count of bases not matched to a gene: 4. Germline loops: CDR1 SGDLS, CDR2 YYNGEE. The CDR3 contains 15 residues.

The genes are TRBV7-6 and TRBJ1-1; D is uncertain. Germline V gene sequence: CDR1 SGHVS, CDR2 FNYEAQ. There are 13 residues in the CDR3. Trimming removed 3 bases at V and 6 bases at J, with 11 bases between. The chain's CDR3 is CASSFNANAEAFF. The CDR3 DNA sequence: TGTGCCAGCAGCTTTAACGCTAACGCTGAAGCTTTCTTT. Based on the CDR3 plus reference TRBV7-6 and TRBJ1-1, the full variable domain is GAGVSQSPRYKVTKRGQDVALRCDPISGHVSLYWYRQALGQGPEFLTYFNYEAQQDKSGLPNDRFSAERPEGSISTLTIQRTEQRDSAMYRCASSFNANAEAFFGQGTRLTVV.

V gene TRBV19 combines with J gene TRBJ1-2; 7 bases align to TRBD1. V was clipped by 5 bases and J by 3 bases; unmatched bases: 3. The germline V gene encodes CDR1 LNHDA and CDR2 SQIVND (reference sequence). This CDR3 is 13 amino acids long. CDR3 region: CASSFGQDYGYTF. The CDR3 nucleotides are TGTGCCAGTAGTTTCGGACAGGACTATGGCTACACCTTC.

This chain joins TRBV4-2 and TRBJ2-1, with 12 bases aligning to TRBD2. The CDR3 runs 17 residues. Unmatched junction bases numbered 8, after V lost 1 base and J lost 7 bases. CDR1 and CDR2 from the germline V gene are LGHNA and YNFKEQ. CDR3 sequence (DNA): TGTGCCAGCAGCCAAGGGATCCTAGCGGGAGGGGGGAATGAGCAGTTCTTC. Its translation is CASSQGILAGGGNEQFF.

The rearrangement uses TRBV2 and TRBJ2-1; the D is unclear. V lost 3 bases to trimming and J lost 0 bases, with 9 bases between them. CDR1 and CDR2 from the germline V gene are SNHLY and FYNNEI. The CDR3 has 15 residues. The CDR3 loop is CASSEVRSSYNEQFF. The CDR3 coding sequence is TGTGCCAGCAGTGAGGTGCGGAGCTCCTACAATGAGCAGTTCTTC. Together with reference TRBV2 and TRBJ2-1, the CDR3 gives the full variable domain: EPEVTQTPSHQVTQMGQEVILRCVPISNHLYFYWYRQILGQKVEFLVSFYNNEISEKSEIFDDQFSVERPDGSNFTLKIRSTKLEDSAMYFCASSEVRSSYNEQFFGPGTRLTVL.

The chain links TRBV30 to TRBJ1-6; 7 positions agree with TRBD1. The CDR3 runs to 14 residues. Germline loops: CDR1 GTSNPN, CDR2 SVGIG (reference sequence). V was pared by 0 bases and J by 7 bases, with 3 bases of the junction left unmatched. The CDR3 region has the DNA TGTGCCTGGAGTGTAGGCAGGGGGAATTCACCCCTCCACTTT. Translating it yields CAWSVGRGNSPLHF.

V and J are TRBV9 and TRBJ2-7; 12 nucleotides match TRBD2. This CDR3 region has 14 residues. Per the germline V gene, CDR1 is SGDLS and CDR2 is YYNGEE. The J segment lost 6 bases and the V segment lost 3 bases, leaving 4 bases of the junction unmatched. The CDR3: CASSETSGSFEQYF. The CDR3 coding sequence is TGTGCCAGCAGCGAGACTAGCGGGAGCTTCGAGCAGTACTTC.

About this clone: Other DNA sequences in the sample encode the same CDR3. CDR3 nucleotide sequence: TGTGCCAGCTCACCGGACAGGAACTATGGCTACACCTTC. Residues: CASSPDRNYGYTF. V and J are TRBV18 and TRBJ1-2; 7 nucleotides line up with TRBD1. Losses at the gene ends were 3 bases for V and 2 bases for J; bases not matched to a gene: 0. This CDR3 is built from 13 residues. Germline values: CDR1 KGHSH, CDR2 LQKENI. The whole variable domain, filled in from reference TRBV18 and TRBJ1-2, reads NAGVMQNPRHLVRRRGQEARLRCSPMKGHSHVYWYRQLPEEGLKFMVYLQKENIIDESGMPKERFSAEFPKEGPSILRIQQVVRGDSAAYFCASSPDRNYGYTFGSGTRLTVV.

This clone came up once. This chain uses TRBV7-3 with TRBJ2-1; D might be TRBD2 (6 bases). Trimming left V 1 base short and J 6 bases short, with 13 bases between. Germline-derived CDR1 and CDR2 are SGHTA and FQGTGA. The CDR3 is 15 residues long. The CDR3 DNA is TGTGCCAGCAGCTTAAGGGGACTTCCGGGCAATGAGCAGTTCTTC. Residues: CASSLRGLPGNEQFF.

This sequence joins TRBV25-1 and TRBJ1-1, with unresolved D. This CDR3 has 12 amino acids. In germline, CDR1 is MGHDK, CDR2 SYGVNS. Trimming pared 2 bases from V and 9 bases from J, leaving 10 bases between. Here the CDR3 reads CASSEPGSQAFF. The CDR3 bases are TGTGCCAGCAGTGAACCCGGGAGCCAAGCTTTCTTT.

The chain links TRBV28 to TRBJ1-3; possible D gene TRBD1, 6 bases. The ends were cut back, 5 bases at V and 4 bases at J, with 21 bases in the middle. This CDR3 is built from 17 residues. The germline gives CDR1 MDHEN, CDR2 SYDVKM. In nucleotides, the CDR3 is TGTGCCAGCAGTCTCACCACAGGGCCGGGGGGCGGAAACACCATATATTTT. This translates into CASSLTTGPGGGNTIYF.

This clone was observed a few times. The V gene is TRBV18, the J gene TRBJ2-7, with D unclear. The CDR3 contains 16 residues. V gave up 6 bases and J gave up 2 bases, with 20 bases separating them. Germline CDR1 and CDR2: KGHSH and LQKENI. The CDR3 loop reads CASSPETGVTTYEQYF. The CDR3 nucleotides read TGTGCCAGCTCCCCAGAGACCGGAGTAACTACCTACGAGCAGTACTTC.

The V call is TRBV2, the J call TRBJ1-5; D possibly corresponds to TRBD1 (5 bases). Germline values: CDR1 SNHLY, CDR2 FYNNEI. This CDR3 comprises 15 residues. V was pared by 0 bases and J by 2 bases, with 8 bases between. CDR3 DNA sequence: TGTGCCAGCAGTGAAGCGCGGACACGCAATCAGCCCCAGCATTTT. It encodes CASSEARTRNQPQHF.

The chain links TRBV7-8 to TRBJ2-6, with a weak D call TRBD2 (5 bases). Germline lookup yields CDR1 SGHVS and CDR2 FQNEAQ. The CDR3 spans 20 residues. The ends were cut back, 5 bases at V and 0 bases at J, with 23 bases in the middle. The CDR3 region has the DNA TGTGCCAGCAGCCGGCCCCTCGGGGAGCTAAACCCCTCTGGGGCCAACGTCCTGACTTTC. Residues: CASSRPLGELNPSGANVLTF.

The V gene is TRBV28, the J gene TRBJ1-5, with TRBD1 matching 9 bases. Germline V gives CDR1 MDHEN, CDR2 SYDVKM. J was trimmed by 4 bases and V by 7 bases; bases with no gene match: 5. The CDR3 is 14 amino acids. The CDR3 protein is CASTWTGVNQPQHF. CDR3 sequence (DNA): TGTGCCAGCACCTGGACAGGGGTTAATCAGCCCCAGCATTTT.

The chain employs TRBV5-4 and TRBJ2-6, with a possible D match to TRBD1 (5 bases). The CDR3 totals 17 residues. Germline V gene data show CDR1 as SGHNT and CDR2 as YYREEE (reference sequence). Trimming cost V 0 bases and J 1 base, with 11 bases left between them. CDR3 nucleotide sequence: TGTGCCAGCAGCTTGGAGCAGGGTTGGTCTGGGGCCAACGTCCTGACTTTC. It yields the protein CASSLEQGWSGANVLTF.

The chain's CDR3 is CASSVGETQETQYF. CDR3 bases: TGCGCCAGCAGCGTGGGGGAGACGCAAGAGACCCAGTACTTC. The chain links TRBV5-1 to TRBJ2-5, with D perhaps given as TRBD1 or TRBD2 (5 bases each). The germline V gene encodes CDR1 SGHRS and CDR2 YFSETQ. The CDR3 contains 14 residues. Trimming cost V 4 bases and J 2 bases, with 12 bases left between them.

This sequence joins TRBV30 and TRBJ2-6; 8 bases are shared with TRBD2. This CDR3 is 18 amino acids long. CDR1 GTSNPN and CDR2 SVGIG come from the germline V gene (reference sequence). The ends lost 0 bases at V and 1 base at J; junction bases unmatched: 8. The CDR3 spells CAWSVGLTSASGANVLTF. The CDR3 coding sequence is TGTGCCTGGAGTGTGGGTTTGACTAGCGCGTCTGGGGCCAACGTCCTGACTTTC.

This clone was detected once. The chain couples TRBV9 to TRBJ2-7; D is perhaps TRBD1 (7 bases). With 3 bases removed from V and 1 base from J, the gap between germline ends came to 11 bases. The CDR3 is 14 residues long. Germline CDR1 is SGDLS and CDR2 is YYNGEE. The CDR3 nucleotides read TGTGCCAGCAGCGCGCGGGACAGTTCCTACGAGCAGTACTTC. It translates to CASSARDSSYEQYF. Combining the CDR3 with reference TRBV9 and TRBJ2-7 gives the whole variable domain DSGVTQTPKHLITATGQRVTLRCSPRSGDLSVYWYQQSLDQGLQFLIQYYNGEERAKGNILERFSAQQFPDLHSELNLSSLELGDSALYFCASSARDSSYEQYFGPGTRLTVT.

V gene TRBV28 combines with J gene TRBJ1-5, with D possibly TRBD1 on 5 matching bases. The CDR3 consists of 16 residues. V was clipped by 2 bases and J by 7 bases, with 18 bases between them. Germline CDR1 MDHEN, CDR2 SYDVKM. The CDR3 bases are TGTGCCAGCAGTTTACTGGGCAGGGATAAATGGCAGCCCCAGCATTTT. Translating gives CASSLLGRDKWQPQHF.

This clone was observed once. The chain carries TRBV6-1 and TRBJ2-3, with a possible D match to TRBD1 (5 bases). The CDR3 contains 15 residues. Germline V gene lookup returns CDR1 MNHNS and CDR2 SASEGT. Trimming shortened V by 0 bases and J by 1 base, and 8 bases separated the two germline ends. CDR3 bases: TGTGCCAGCAGTGAAGCAGGGGCCGGCACAGATACGCAGTATTTT. Translated: CASSEAGAGTDTQYF.

The V and J genes are TRBV28 and TRBJ2-6; a possible D gene is TRBD1 (6 bases). The germline V gene encodes CDR1 MDHEN and CDR2 SYDVKM. The CDR3 is 16 amino acids. V dropped 6 bases and J dropped 4 bases, with 16 bases sitting between them. The CDR3 loop reads CASSLITGSGANVLTF. CDR3 coding DNA: TGTGCCAGCAGCCTTATAACAGGGTCCGGGGCCAACGTCCTGACTTTC. The whole variable domain, filled in from reference TRBV28 and TRBJ2-6, reads DVKVTQSSRYLVKRTGEKVFLECVQDMDHENMFWYRQDPGLGLRLIYFSYDVKMKEKGDIPEGYSVSREKKERFSLILESASTNQTSMYLCASSLITGSGANVLTFGAGSRLTVL.

The chain couples TRBV10-3 to TRBJ1-4; perhaps TRBD1 as D (5 bases). Deletions cut 0 bases from V and 11 bases from J, with 13 bases between. This CDR3 contains 14 residues. Per the germline V gene, CDR1 is ENHRY and CDR2 is SYGVKD. CDR3 DNA sequence: TGTGCCATCAGTGAGTCAGGGGCGGCCTGGAAACTGTTTTTT. Protein sequence: CAISESGAAWKLFF.

This sequence joins TRBV5-1 and TRBJ2-1; 10 nucleotides line up with TRBD1. The germline CDR1 and CDR2 sequences are SGHRS and YFSETQ. Trimming removed 0 bases from V and 5 bases from J; junction bases left unmatched: 5. The CDR3 extends over 16 amino acids. CDR3 region: CASSLGGTGVNNEQFF. In DNA form, the CDR3 reads TGCGCCAGCAGCTTGGGCGGGACAGGGGTTAACAATGAGCAGTTCTTC.

This clone was detected only a few times. This sequence joins TRBV19 and TRBJ1-3, with a tentative D call TRBD1 (5 bases). Germline V gene data show CDR1 as LNHDA and CDR2 as SQIVND (reference sequence). The V end lost 5 bases, the J end lost 3 bases, and 8 bases lay between the germline ends. CDR3 length equals 13 residues. CDR3: CASSQGGGNTIYF. As DNA, the CDR3 is TGTGCCAGTAGTCAGGGCGGTGGAAACACCATATATTTT.

The genes are TRBV5-5 and TRBJ2-7; D might be TRBD2 (6 bases). With 0 bases removed from V and 2 bases from J, the gap between germline ends came to 12 bases. CDR3 length equals 15 residues. From germline, CDR1 is SGHKS and CDR2 YYEKEE (reference sequence). CDR3 bases: TGTGCCAGCAGCTTGGGACTAGATAGCGCCTACGAGCAGTACTTC. Translation: CASSLGLDSAYEQYF.

The chain carries TRBV4-2 and TRBJ1-2; TRBD1 agrees at 8 bases. The germline V gene has CDR1 LGHNA and CDR2 YNFKEQ. J was trimmed by 3 bases and V by 0 bases; bases with no gene match: 3. The CDR3 runs 15 residues. The CDR3 sequence: CASSQEKDRDYGYTF. CDR3 nucleotide sequence: TGTGCCAGCAGCCAAGAGAAGGACAGGGACTATGGCTACACCTTC.

The chain couples TRBV6-5 to TRBJ1-2, with 7 bases identical to TRBD1. Trimming removed 0 bases from V and 8 bases from J; junction bases left unmatched: 0. CDR1 MNHEY and CDR2 SVGAGI come from the germline V gene. CDR3 length: 12 amino acids. CDR3 in DNA: TGTGCCAGCAGTTACTCAGGGGGCGGCTACACCTTC. It translates to CASSYSGGGYTF.